The clone carrying this T cell receptor beta chain was seen just once. This sample was included in a study of cytomegalovirus exposure and HLA in healthy donors. This CDR3 spans 15 amino acids. Deletions cut 4 bases from V and 3 bases from J, with 16 bases between. Germline V gives CDR1 SGHRS, CDR2 YFSETQ. Primers: 60 Vbeta forward and 13 Jbeta reverse. Data came from immunoSEQ multiplex PCR; TCRdb stores just in-frame clones and leaves some out. The profile shows 120,000 to 150,000 clones, 76% of them singletons. The receptor was isolated from a woman aged 35 to 49 in good health and CMV-seronegative. V usage is TRBV5-1 and J usage is TRBJ1-1, with a weak D call TRBD1 (5 bases). Material for sequencing was PBMCs. DNA for the CDR3: TGCGCCAGCAGCACCTTTTTGGGGGGATACACTGAAGCTTTCTTT. This encodes CASSTFLGGYTEAFF.